This T cell receptor (beta chain) was recovered during a study of T cell repertoires in cytomegalovirus infection. For the study at large: CMV infection and matching HLA type were both indicated by public TCR beta signatures.

J lost 0 bases, V lost 3 bases, and 6 bases had no gene match. The CDR3 totals 18 residues. Germline assignment: CDR1 KGHSH and CDR2 LQKENI. Study results and limitations: CMV carriers having the relevant HLA were flagged by cumulative public TCR beta family frequency.

From the reads, TCRdb called clonotypes with MiXCR, one entry per CDR3 protein. The sample has about 250,000 distinct CDR3 sequences, roughly an eighth seen once. In the case of this clonotype: As yet, its antigen is unknown.

Material for sequencing was PBMCs. The receptor comes from a human donor in good health (CMV status not recorded). Some clones in this sample may be carry-over from other donors' samples. The chain couples TRBV18 to TRBJ2-6, with 9 bases identical to TRBD1. The CDR3 sequence: CASSPLGTGSSGANVLTF. The CDR3 DNA reads as TGTGCCAGCTCACCCCTAGGGACAGGGTCCTCTGGGGCCAACGTCCTGACTTTC.